Listed below are T cell receptor beta chains from one sample, sequenced in a study of beta chain features in type 1 diabetes. Generated by immunoSEQ multiplex PCR, the TCRdb table keeps only in-frame clones and is missing some. The sample yields around 160,000 clones, under 60% seen once. Source material: Tregs from blood. All receptors derive from a man younger than 35 in good health. Both conserved end residues are part of each CDR3. D genes are given only for firm matches. Clone size is shown for a subset of rows, as once, few, many or a class of expanded clone.

CDR3aa,CDR3nt,d_gene,abundance,v_gene,j_gene
CASSVTPGQGPRNIQYF,TGCGCCAGCAGCGTCACGCCGGGGCAGGGGCCTAGAAACATTCAGTACTTC,NA,few,TRBV5-1,TRBJ2-4
CASSQHHRNTEAFF,TGTGCCAGCAGCCAACACCACAGGAACACTGAAGCTTTCTTT,NA,few,TRBV14,TRBJ1-1
CASSSGTGANEKLFF,TGTGCCAGCAGCAGCGGGACAGGAGCAAATGAAAAACTGTTTTTT,TRBD1,few,TRBV7-9,TRBJ1-4
CSARVYYEQYF,TGCAGTGCTAGAGTATACTACGAGCAGTACTTC,NA,NA,TRBV20-1,TRBJ2-7
CASSPMGTGAGELFF,TGTGCCAGCAGCCCTATGGGGACAGGGGCCGGGGAGCTGTTTTTT,TRBD1,NA,TRBV6-5,TRBJ2-2
CASSQGSGGAAETQYF,TGTGCCAGCAGCCAAGGTAGCGGGGGGGCGGCAGAGACCCAGTACTTC,TRBD2,few,TRBV4-2,TRBJ2-5
CASRTRVRFTGELFF,TGTGCCAGCAGAACCCGGGTGCGATTCACCGGGGAGCTGTTTTTT,NA,NA,TRBV28,TRBJ2-2
CASSHLGDTQYF,TGTGCCAGCAGCCATCTAGGAGATACGCAGTATTTT,NA,NA,TRBV28,TRBJ2-3
CAWSAGAGDTQYF,TGTGCCTGGAGTGCGGGAGCTGGAGATACGCAGTATTTT,NA,few,TRBV30,TRBJ2-3
CAISESPQWPRGAFF,TGTGCCATCAGTGAGTCGCCCCAGTGGCCCCGAGGCGCTTTCTTT,NA,NA,TRBV10-3,TRBJ1-1
CASSPPREKQFF,TGTGCCAGCAGTCCCCCCCGAGAAAAGCAGTTCTTC,NA,NA,TRBV28,TRBJ2-1
CAIGDKGEKLFF,TGTGCCATCGGGGACAAGGGTGAAAAACTGTTTTTT,NA,NA,TRBV10-3,TRBJ1-4
CASSYSYEQYF,TGTGCCAGCAGCTATTCCTACGAGCAGTACTTC,NA,few,TRBV5-6,TRBJ2-7
CASSFPSSGRTDEQFF,TGTGCCAGCAGCTTCCCTTCCAGCGGGAGGACGGATGAGCAGTTCTTC,TRBD2,NA,TRBV7-9,TRBJ2-1
CASSLPHSTYEQYF,TGCGCCAGCAGCTTACCTCACAGCACCTACGAGCAGTACTTC,NA,NA,TRBV5-1,TRBJ2-7
CAWSVQHPRYF,TGTGCCTGGAGTGTACAGCATCCCCGGTACTTC,NA,NA,TRBV30,TRBJ2-7
CAWSVSGYEQYF,TGTGCCTGGAGTGTTTCAGGCTACGAGCAGTACTTC,NA,NA,TRBV30,TRBJ2-7
CASSYSGRIGEQYF,TGTGCCAGCAGTTATAGCGGGAGAATAGGCGAGCAGTACTTC,TRBD2,NA,TRBV27,TRBJ2-7
CASSLGRGGRFYEQYF,TGTGCCAGCAGCTTAGGGCGCGGGGGACGGTTCTACGAGCAGTACTTC,TRBD2,few,TRBV13,TRBJ2-7
CASSRTPDSYEQYF,TGTGCCAGTAGTCGGACACCGGACTCCTACGAGCAGTACTTC,NA,NA,TRBV19,TRBJ2-7
CAWKIKGRDEQYF,TGTGCCTGGAAGATTAAGGGGCGAGACGAGCAGTACTTC,NA,NA,TRBV30,TRBJ2-7
CASSLEPGGTDTQYF,TGCGCCAGCAGCTTGGAGCCAGGGGGCACAGATACGCAGTATTTT,NA,NA,TRBV5-1,TRBJ2-3
CASSLFGRLTDTQYF,TGCGCCAGCAGCTTGTTCGGCAGGCTCACAGATACGCAGTATTTT,NA,few,TRBV5-1,TRBJ2-3
CASSPTSYNEQFF,TGTGCCAGCAGCCCGACTAGTTACAATGAGCAGTTCTTC,NA,NA,TRBV7-3,TRBJ2-1
CASSTPGTSYEQYF,TGTGCCAGTAGTACCCCCGGGACTTCCTACGAGCAGTACTTC,NA,NA,TRBV19,TRBJ2-7
CASSGQGKNTEAFF,TGTGCCAGCAGTGGACAGGGAAAGAACACTGAAGCTTTCTTT,TRBD1,NA,TRBV2,TRBJ1-1
CSVAGSFSYEQYF,TGCAGCGTTGCCGGGAGTTTCTCCTACGAGCAGTACTTC,NA,NA,TRBV29-1,TRBJ2-7
CASSTGDRGGTDTQYF,TGTGCCAGCAGCACCGGGGACAGGGGAGGTACAGATACGCAGTATTTT,TRBD1,NA,TRBV5-6,TRBJ2-3
CASSPPDRVKTQYF,TGTGCCAGCAGCCCCCCGGACAGGGTCAAGACCCAGTACTTC,TRBD1,NA,TRBV7-2,TRBJ2-5
CASSLAGLAGGEQYF,TGCGCCAGCAGCTTGGCCGGGCTAGCGGGGGGGGAGCAGTACTTC,TRBD2,NA,TRBV5-1,TRBJ2-7
CASDQPPGQGAPSYGYTF,TGTGCCAGCGATCAACCCCCGGGACAGGGAGCCCCGTCATATGGCTACACCTTC,TRBD1,NA,TRBV7-9,TRBJ1-2
CASSSQSNTGELFF,TGCGCCAGCAGCTCCCAGTCGAACACCGGGGAGCTGTTTTTT,NA,NA,TRBV5-1,TRBJ2-2
CASSPRASGRRSYNEQFF,TGCGCCAGCAGCCCGAGGGCTAGCGGGAGGCGATCCTACAATGAGCAGTTCTTC,TRBD2,NA,TRBV5-1,TRBJ2-1
CAWSLSYEQYF,TGTGCCTGGAGTTTGAGCTACGAGCAGTACTTC,NA,NA,TRBV30,TRBJ2-7
CASRMTYYNEQFF,TGTGCCAGTAGAATGACATACTACAATGAGCAGTTCTTC,NA,once,TRBV19,TRBJ2-1
CASSSSVEATQYF,TGTGCCAGCAGCTCGTCAGTTGAGGCGACCCAGTACTTC,NA,few,TRBV11-2,TRBJ2-5
CASGGSSVSNTGELFF,TGTGCCAGCGGGGGGTCTAGCGTTTCGAACACCGGGGAGCTGTTTTTT,NA,NA,TRBV9,TRBJ2-2
CASSRLAGANEQFF,TGTGCCAGCTCACGACTAGCGGGGGCCAATGAGCAGTTCTTC,TRBD2,NA,TRBV18,TRBJ2-1
CAISESRGLDTGELFF,TGTGCCATCAGTGAGTCAAGGGGGCTAGACACCGGGGAGCTGTTTTTT,TRBD1,NA,TRBV10-3,TRBJ2-2
CASSLSSTSGIYEQYF,TGTGCCAGCAGTTTATCAAGCACTAGCGGGATCTACGAGCAGTACTTC,TRBD2,NA,TRBV28,TRBJ2-7
CASSMEPGVSYETQYF,TGTGCCAGTAGTATGGAGCCGGGGGTTTCTTATGAGACCCAGTACTTC,NA,NA,TRBV19,TRBJ2-5